Reported below is one T cell receptor beta chain. No cognate antigen has been identified for it. No much larger clone is present one base from it, and per-base qualities are unavailable. This sample was taken from a study of post-analysis software for immune sequencing data (dated by TCRdb to about 2015). At the level of the whole study: The recorded disease courses included relapsing-remitting, secondary progressive and progressive-relapsing multiple sclerosis, and some patients had no subtype annotation. The patient repertoires were compared against approximately twelve previously published healthy control repertoires obtained from donors aged roughly 6 to 25 years. A subset of samples was prepared in parallel using single-end sample barcoding, then pooled and co-amplified after Illumina adapter ligation.

TCR beta repertoires were profiled from peripheral blood of 13 young patients with multiple sclerosis to demonstrate the VDJtools post-analysis software. The patients with multiple sclerosis were children and adolescents between roughly 6 and 15 years of age. Preparation of the library involved PCR. Sequenced on an Illumina HiSeq 2500. Unique molecular identifiers were incorporated into TCR beta cDNA libraries to reduce PCR and sequencing biases. Some 500,000 cDNA molecules were obtained per 1 to 10 million input T cells, so each molecule approximated one T cell. Patient libraries were prepared and sequenced with the same protocol used for the earlier healthy control dataset. Within a given batch, samples were prepared together, multiplexed and sequenced on the same HiSeq lane. Concerning the study's data processing: MIGEC was used to process the raw barcoded reads, and molecular identifier groups with only a single read were discarded before consensus assembly and CDR3 extraction. Clonotype tables were post-analysed with VDJtools, normalizing diversity by down-sampling all datasets to the smallest sample size. To correct batch-related cross-sample contamination, repertoire overlap clustering matched CDR3 amino acid sequences but not nucleotide sequences. The public sequencing data were trimmed at Q25 with fastp and processed into clonotypes with MiXCR by TCRdb, which kept only in-frame beta chains. Rows with one shared CDR3 protein collapse into an entry with the most common genes and DNA. In this record, the V and J calls reflect TCRdb's handling and not the investigators' own analysis. The sample table lists approximately 730,000 distinct CDR3 sequences, around 45% of them with a count of one. The top ten hold roughly 4.9% of the sample.

V and J are trimmed by 5 bases and 5 bases, and the gene matches miss 12 bases of the junction. CDR1 SEHNR and CDR2 FQNEAQ are derived from the germline V gene (reference sequence). Including the terminal cysteine and phenylalanine, the CDR3 comprises 16 residues. Here the CDR3 DNA is all that survives: 48 bases in frame from base 1. Beyond this particular receptor, the publication reports: Strong co-clustering of samples prepared in the same batch was shown by direct clustering with F measure, prompting a batch-effect correction. The multiple sclerosis patient group was slightly younger than the control group. Significantly lower normalized Chao1 diversity was found in multiple sclerosis patients than in controls, suggesting substantial peripheral T-cell clonal expansion. Patients showed significantly higher frequencies than controls for roughly five TRBV segments, among them TRBV5-6, TRBV5-1 and TRBV20-1.

The sequencing input was blood. The receptor was isolated from a girl between 5 and 17 years old with multiple sclerosis. Rearrangement joined TRBV7-9 to TRBJ2-1, and 7 junction bases match TRBD2. The bases read TGTGCCAGCAGCCCCCGGGGAGCGGGACCGGACAATGAGCAGTTCTTC. Translated, it gives CASSPRGAGPDNEQFF.